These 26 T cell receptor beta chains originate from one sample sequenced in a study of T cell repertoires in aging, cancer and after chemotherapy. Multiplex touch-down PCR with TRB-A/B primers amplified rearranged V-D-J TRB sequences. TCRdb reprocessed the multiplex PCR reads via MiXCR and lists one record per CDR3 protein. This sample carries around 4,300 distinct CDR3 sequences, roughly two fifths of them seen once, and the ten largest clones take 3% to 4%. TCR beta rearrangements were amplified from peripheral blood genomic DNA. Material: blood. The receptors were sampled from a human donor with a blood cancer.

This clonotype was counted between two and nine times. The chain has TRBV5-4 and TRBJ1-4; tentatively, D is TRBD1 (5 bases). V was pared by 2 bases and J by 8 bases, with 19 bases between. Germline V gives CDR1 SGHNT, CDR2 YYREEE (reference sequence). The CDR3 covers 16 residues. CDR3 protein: CASSFAGMNGREKLFF. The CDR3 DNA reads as TGTGCCAGCAGCTTCGCAGGGATGAATGGGAGAGAAAAACTGTTTTTT. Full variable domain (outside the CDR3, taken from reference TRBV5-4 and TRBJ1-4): ETGVTQSPTHLIKTRGQQVTLRCSSQSGHNTVSWYQQALGQGPQFIFQYYREEENGRGNFPPRFSGLQFPNYSSELNVNALELDDSALYLCASSFAGMNGREKLFFGSGTQLSVL.

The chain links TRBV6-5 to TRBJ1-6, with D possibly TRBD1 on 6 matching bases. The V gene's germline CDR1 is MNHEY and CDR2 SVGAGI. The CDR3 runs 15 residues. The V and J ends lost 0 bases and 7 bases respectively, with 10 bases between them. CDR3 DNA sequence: TGTGCCAGCAGTTACTCAGGGGGATGCAATTCACCCCTCCACTTT. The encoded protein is CASSYSGGCNSPLHF.

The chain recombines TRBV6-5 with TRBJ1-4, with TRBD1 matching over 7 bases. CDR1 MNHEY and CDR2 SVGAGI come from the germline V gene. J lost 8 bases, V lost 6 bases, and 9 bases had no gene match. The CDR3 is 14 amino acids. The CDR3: CASSLRQGGEKLFF. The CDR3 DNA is TGTGCCAGCAGCCTACGACAGGGAGGCGAAAAACTGTTTTTT.

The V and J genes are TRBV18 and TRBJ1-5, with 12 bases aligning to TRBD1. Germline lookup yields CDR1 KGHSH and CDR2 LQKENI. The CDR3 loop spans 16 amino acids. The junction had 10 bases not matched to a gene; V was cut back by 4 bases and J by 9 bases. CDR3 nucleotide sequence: TGTGCCAGCTCACACCCGGGACAGGGGGCTCAGGGGCCCCAGCATTTT. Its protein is CASSHPGQGAQGPQHF. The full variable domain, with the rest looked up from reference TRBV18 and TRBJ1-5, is NAGVMQNPRHLVRRRGQEARLRCSPMKGHSHVYWYRQLPEEGLKFMVYLQKENIIDESGMPKERFSAEFPKEGPSILRIQQVVRGDSAAYFCASSHPGQGAQGPQHFGDGTRLSIL.

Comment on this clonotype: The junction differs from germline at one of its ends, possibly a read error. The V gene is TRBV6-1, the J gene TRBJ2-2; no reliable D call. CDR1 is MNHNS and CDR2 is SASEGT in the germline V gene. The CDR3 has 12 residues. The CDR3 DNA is TGTCCCAGCAGCAAAAACACCGGGGAGCTGTTTTTT. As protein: CPSSKNTGELFF.

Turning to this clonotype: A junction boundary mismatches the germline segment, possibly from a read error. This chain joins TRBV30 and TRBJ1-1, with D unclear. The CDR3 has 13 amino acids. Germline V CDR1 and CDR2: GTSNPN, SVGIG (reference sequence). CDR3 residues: CAWSVLAYTEALF. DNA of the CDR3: TGTGCCTGGAGTGTACTCGCTTACACTGAAGCTTTATTT.

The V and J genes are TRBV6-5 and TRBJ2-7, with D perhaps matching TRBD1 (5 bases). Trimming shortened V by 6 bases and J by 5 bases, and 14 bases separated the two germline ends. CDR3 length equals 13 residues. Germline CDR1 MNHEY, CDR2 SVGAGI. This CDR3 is CASRILWGDEQYF. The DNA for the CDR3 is TGTGCCAGCAGGATCCTTTGGGGCGACGAGCAGTACTTC.

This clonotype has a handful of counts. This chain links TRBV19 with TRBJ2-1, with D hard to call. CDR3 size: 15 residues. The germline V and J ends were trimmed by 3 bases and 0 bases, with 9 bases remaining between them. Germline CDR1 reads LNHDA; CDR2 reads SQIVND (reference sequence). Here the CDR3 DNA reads TGTGCCAGTAGTATTTACGACATCTCCTACAATGAGCAGTTCTTC. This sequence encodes CASSIYDISYNEQFF.

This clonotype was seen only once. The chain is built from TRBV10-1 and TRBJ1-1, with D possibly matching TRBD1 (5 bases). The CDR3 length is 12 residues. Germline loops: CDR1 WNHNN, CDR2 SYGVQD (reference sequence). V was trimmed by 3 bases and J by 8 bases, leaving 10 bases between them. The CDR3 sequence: CASSDGGNEAFF. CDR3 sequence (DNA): TGCGCCAGCAGTGATGGGGGGAACGAAGCTTTCTTT.

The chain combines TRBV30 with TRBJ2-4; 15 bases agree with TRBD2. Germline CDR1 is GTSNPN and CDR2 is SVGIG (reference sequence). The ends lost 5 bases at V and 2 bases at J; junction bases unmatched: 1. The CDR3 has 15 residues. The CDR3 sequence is CAWGLAGGSKNIQYF. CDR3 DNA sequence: TGTGCCTGGGGACTAGCGGGAGGGTCCAAAAACATTCAGTACTTC.

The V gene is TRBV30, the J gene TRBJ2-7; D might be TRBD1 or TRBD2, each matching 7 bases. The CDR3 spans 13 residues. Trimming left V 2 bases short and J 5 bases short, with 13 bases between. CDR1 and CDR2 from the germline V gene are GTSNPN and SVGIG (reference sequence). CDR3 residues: CAWSPRGGHEQYF. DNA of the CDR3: TGTGCCTGGAGTCCCAGGGGGGGTCACGAGCAGTACTTC.

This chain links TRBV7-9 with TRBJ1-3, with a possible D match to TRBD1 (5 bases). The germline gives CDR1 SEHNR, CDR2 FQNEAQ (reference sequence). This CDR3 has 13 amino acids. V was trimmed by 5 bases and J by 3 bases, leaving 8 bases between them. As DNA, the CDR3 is TGTGCCAGCAGCATAGGGGATGGAAACACCATATATTTT. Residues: CASSIGDGNTIYF.

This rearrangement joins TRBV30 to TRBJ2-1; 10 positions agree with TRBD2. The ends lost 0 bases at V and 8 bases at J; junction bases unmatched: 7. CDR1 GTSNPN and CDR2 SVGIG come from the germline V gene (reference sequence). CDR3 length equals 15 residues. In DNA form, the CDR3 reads TGTGCCTGGAGTGTAGCGGGAGGGCCGTGCGATGAGCAGTTCTTC. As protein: CAWSVAGGPCDEQFF.

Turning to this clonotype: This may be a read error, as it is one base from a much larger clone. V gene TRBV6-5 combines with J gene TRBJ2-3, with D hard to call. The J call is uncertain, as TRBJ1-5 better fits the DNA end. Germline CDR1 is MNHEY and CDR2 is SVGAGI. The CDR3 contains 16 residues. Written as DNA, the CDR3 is TGTGCCAGCAGTTCCCCGGACTTCACTAGCACAGATACGCAGCATTTT. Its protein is CASSSPDFTSTDTQHF.

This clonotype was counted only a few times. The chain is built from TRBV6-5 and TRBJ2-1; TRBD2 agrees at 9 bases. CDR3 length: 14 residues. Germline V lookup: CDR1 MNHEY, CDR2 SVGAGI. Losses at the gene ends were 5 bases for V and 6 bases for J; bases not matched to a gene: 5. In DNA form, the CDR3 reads TGTGCCAGCAGTCCCAGGACTAGCGTCAATGAGCAGTTCTTC. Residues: CASSPRTSVNEQFF.

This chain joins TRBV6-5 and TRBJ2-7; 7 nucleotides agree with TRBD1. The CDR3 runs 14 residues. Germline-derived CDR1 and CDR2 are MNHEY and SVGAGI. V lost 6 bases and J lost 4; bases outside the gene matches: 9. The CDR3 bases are TGTGCCAGCAGCTCTGAGACAGGGAGATACGAGCAGTACTTC. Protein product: CASSSETGRYEQYF.

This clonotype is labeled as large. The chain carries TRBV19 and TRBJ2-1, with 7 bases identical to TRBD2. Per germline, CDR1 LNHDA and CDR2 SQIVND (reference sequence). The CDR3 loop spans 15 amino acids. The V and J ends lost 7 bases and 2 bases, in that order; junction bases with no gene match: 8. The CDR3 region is CASTPVGGAYNEQFF. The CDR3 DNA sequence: TGTGCCAGTACCCCAGTGGGGGGGGCCTACAATGAGCAGTTCTTC.

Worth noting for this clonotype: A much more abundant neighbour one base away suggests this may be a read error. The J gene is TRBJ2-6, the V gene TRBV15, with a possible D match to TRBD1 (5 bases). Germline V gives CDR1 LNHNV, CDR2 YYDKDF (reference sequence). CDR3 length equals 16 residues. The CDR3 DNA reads TGTGCCATTGCTCAGGGTTTAAGCTCTGAGGCCAACGTCCTGACTTTC. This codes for CAIAQGLSSEANVLTF.

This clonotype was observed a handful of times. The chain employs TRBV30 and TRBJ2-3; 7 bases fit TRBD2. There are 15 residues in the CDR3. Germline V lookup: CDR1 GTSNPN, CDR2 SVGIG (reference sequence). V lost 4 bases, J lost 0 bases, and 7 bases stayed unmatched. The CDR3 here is CAWNVQRGSTDTQYF. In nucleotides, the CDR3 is TGTGCCTGGAATGTCCAGCGGGGCAGCACAGATACGCAGTATTTT.

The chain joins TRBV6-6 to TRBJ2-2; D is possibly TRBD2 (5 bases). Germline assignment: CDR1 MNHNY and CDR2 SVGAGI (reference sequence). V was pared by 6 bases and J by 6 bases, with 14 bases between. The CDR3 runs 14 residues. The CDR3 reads CASRYRGSAGELFF. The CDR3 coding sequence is TGTGCCAGCAGATATAGAGGGAGTGCCGGGGAGCTGTTTTTT.

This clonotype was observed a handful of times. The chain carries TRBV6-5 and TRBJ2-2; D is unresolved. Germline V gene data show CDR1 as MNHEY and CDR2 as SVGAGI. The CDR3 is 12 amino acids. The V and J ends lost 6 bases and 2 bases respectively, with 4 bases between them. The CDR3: CASSKNTGELFF. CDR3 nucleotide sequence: TGTGCCAGCAGCAAAAACACCGGGGAGCTGTTTTTT.

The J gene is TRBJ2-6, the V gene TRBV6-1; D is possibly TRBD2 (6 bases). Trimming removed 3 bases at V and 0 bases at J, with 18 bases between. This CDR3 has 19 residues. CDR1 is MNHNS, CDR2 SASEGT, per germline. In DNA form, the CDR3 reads TGTGCCAGCAGTGACGGGACTTTTCTATATGTCTCTGGGGCCAACGTCCTGACTTTC. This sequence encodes CASSDGTFLYVSGANVLTF.

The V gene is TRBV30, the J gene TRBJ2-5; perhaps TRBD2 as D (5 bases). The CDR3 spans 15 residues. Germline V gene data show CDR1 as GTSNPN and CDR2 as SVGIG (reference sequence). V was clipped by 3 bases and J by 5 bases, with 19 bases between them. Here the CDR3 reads CAWSDSVRARETQYF. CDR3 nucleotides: TGTGCCTGGAGCGATAGCGTGAGGGCCCGGGAGACCCAGTACTTC. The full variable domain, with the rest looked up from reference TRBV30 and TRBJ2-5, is SQTIHQWPATLVQPVGSPLSLECTVEGTSNPNLYWYRQAAGRGLQLLFYSVGIGQISSEVPQNLSASRPQDRQFILSSKKLLLSDSGFYLCAWSDSVRARETQYFGPGTRLLVL.

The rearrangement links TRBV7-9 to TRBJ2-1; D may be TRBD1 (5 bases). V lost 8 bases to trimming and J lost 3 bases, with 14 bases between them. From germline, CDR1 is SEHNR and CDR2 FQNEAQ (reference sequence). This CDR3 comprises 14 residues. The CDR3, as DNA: TGTGCCAGCGTAGGGGTCGAGGACTACAATGAGCAGTTCTTC. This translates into CASVGVEDYNEQFF.

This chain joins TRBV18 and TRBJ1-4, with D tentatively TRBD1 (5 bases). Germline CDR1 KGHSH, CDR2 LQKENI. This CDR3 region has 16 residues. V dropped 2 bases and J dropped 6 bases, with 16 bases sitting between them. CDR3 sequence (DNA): TGTGCCAGCTCACCAGCGAAAGGGGTGGGTGATGAAAAACTGTTTTTT. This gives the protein CASSPAKGVGDEKLFF.

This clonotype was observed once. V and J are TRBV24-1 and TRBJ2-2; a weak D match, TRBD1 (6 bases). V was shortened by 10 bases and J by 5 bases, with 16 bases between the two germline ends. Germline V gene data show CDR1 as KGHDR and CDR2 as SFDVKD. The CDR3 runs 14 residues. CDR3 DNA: TGTGCCACTAGAGGGACAAGAGGAACCGGGGAGCTGTTTTTT. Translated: CATRGTRGTGELFF.